These 3 T cell receptor beta chains were all obtained from the same sample, sequenced in a study of glioma-infiltrating T cells after dendritic cell vaccination. As for time point: after dendritic cell vaccination, including at tumor progression/relapse. Measured with immunoSEQ multiplex PCR; TCRdb has only the in-frame clones, and not every one. Of approximately 62,000 clones in the sample, around nine tenths were seen once. The specimen comprised blood, sampled after dendritic cell vaccination. The receptors derive from a human donor with glioblastoma.

V usage is TRBV14 and J usage is TRBJ2-4, with 7 bases fitting TRBD2. The CDR3 covers 17 residues. Germline CDR1 and CDR2: SGHDN and FVKESK. Unmatched junction bases numbered 7, after V lost 0 bases and J lost 2 bases. CDR3 DNA sequence: TGTGCCAGCAGCCAAGATGTAGCGGGTTTCCCCAAAAACATTCAGTACTTC. Translation: CASSQDVAGFPKNIQYF.

The V call is TRBV4-2, the J call TRBJ2-7; D is unresolved. This CDR3 comprises 14 residues. In germline, CDR1 is LGHNA, CDR2 YNFKEQ. Between the trimmed V and J ends, which lost 1 base and 2 bases, there was a span of 9 bases. The CDR3 region has the DNA TGTGCCAGCAGCCAAGCCCTCGCGCCCTACGAGCAGTACTTC. This codes for CASSQALAPYEQYF.

The chain recombines TRBV27 with TRBJ1-4; D unresolved. V dropped 5 bases and J dropped 5 bases, with 18 bases sitting between them. Germline V CDR1 and CDR2: MNHEY, SMNVEV (reference sequence). The CDR3 has 16 residues. The DNA of the CDR3 is TGTGCCAGCAGTCCGACGACGTTCGGGGTAAATGAAAAACTGTTTTTT. Translation gives CASSPTTFGVNEKLFF. Full variable domain (outside the CDR3, taken from reference TRBV27 and TRBJ1-4): EAQVTQNPRYLITVTGKKLTVTCSQNMNHEYMSWYRQDPGLGLRQIYYSMNVEVTDKGDVPEGYKVSRKEKRNFPLILESPSPNQTSLYFCASSPTTFGVNEKLFFGSGTQLSVL.